The 7 T cell receptor beta chains reported below all come from one sample, sequenced in a study of identical twins' blood T cells. MiXCR, applied by TCRdb to the 5' RACE reads, yields one record per CDR3 protein. Found here are hundreds of thousands of distinct CDR3 sequences, roughly 30% of them singletons; the top ten hold 6.1%. The sequenced sample was PBMCs. These receptors were obtained from a woman between 18 and 55 years old in good health.

The sample holds a few counts of this clonotype. V and J are TRBV5-6 and TRBJ2-1; maybe TRBD1 (6 bases). With 0 bases removed from V and 7 bases from J, the gap between germline ends came to 17 bases. This CDR3 spans 16 amino acids. Germline V gene sequence: CDR1 SGHDT, CDR2 YYEEEE. The CDR3 region is CASSLAGDLVGNEQFF. The CDR3, as DNA: TGTGCCAGCAGCTTGGCAGGGGACCTAGTTGGAAATGAGCAGTTCTTC.

This clonotype was detected many times. The chain joins TRBV12-3 or TRBV12-4 to TRBJ2-7; the D gene is possibly TRBD1 (5 bases). The V gene lost 5 bases and the J gene lost 3 bases, with 14 bases spanning the gap. CDR3 length: 14 amino acids. CDR3 DNA sequence: TGTGCCAGCAGTCAGGGCCCTGGAAACTACGAGCAGTACTTC. Residues: CASSQGPGNYEQYF.

CDR3 sequence: CASSSLGAVGFYEQYF. In nucleotides, the CDR3 is TGTGCCAGCAGCTCGCTAGGAGCGGTAGGTTTCTACGAGCAGTACTTC. The J gene is TRBJ2-7, the V gene TRBV5-6; D might be TRBD2 (5 bases). The CDR3 runs to 16 residues. Germline CDR1 and CDR2: SGHDT and YYEEEE. V shed 3 bases and J shed 3 bases, with 19 bases lying between them.

The chain couples TRBV20-1 to TRBJ2-2; D remains unclear. Germline V lookup: CDR1 DFQATT, CDR2 SNEGSKA (reference sequence). Trimming removed 2 bases at V and 0 bases at J, with 7 bases between. The CDR3 covers 14 residues. The CDR3 is CSARQLTNTGELFF. The CDR3 coding sequence is TGCAGTGCTAGACAGCTTACGAACACCGGGGAGCTGTTTTTT.

The chain has TRBV7-9 and TRBJ2-1; D is undetermined. This CDR3 spans 13 amino acids. V shed 4 bases and J shed 6 bases, with 10 bases lying between them. Per germline, CDR1 SEHNR and CDR2 FQNEAQ (reference sequence). The DNA for the CDR3 is TGTGCCAGCAGCTCTGACGCACTCAATGAGCAGTTCTTC. Protein product: CASSSDALNEQFF.

The genes are TRBV20-1 and TRBJ2-2; 13 nucleotides agree with TRBD2. The CDR3 length is 18 residues. Germline V gives CDR1 DFQATT, CDR2 SNEGSKA (reference sequence). The V gene end was trimmed by 6 bases and the J gene end by 5 bases; junction bases not matched to a gene: 15. CDR3 protein: CSASILTSGRAVTGELFF. The CDR3 region has the DNA TGCAGTGCCTCTATACTCACTAGCGGGAGGGCCGTGACCGGGGAGCTGTTTTTT.

This sequence joins TRBV20-1 and TRBJ1-2; 7 nucleotides agree with TRBD1. There are 13 residues in the CDR3. Germline V CDR1 and CDR2: DFQATT, SNEGSKA (reference sequence). The V and J ends lost 4 bases and 4 bases, in that order; junction bases with no gene match: 6. The CDR3 region has the DNA TGCAGTGCTACTGGGACAGCAACCTATGGCTACACCTTC. Translation: CSATGTATYGYTF.